This T cell receptor beta chain originates from a study of tumor and adjacent non-tumor tissue in lung cancer (dated by TCRdb to the late 2010s). Study-level background: The cohort included some 11 adenocarcinoma, a couple of squamous cell carcinoma and 1 small cell lung cancer patients. For each patient, one tumor sample and one normal lung sample were taken, giving thirty paired specimens that underwent TCRbeta CDR3 sequencing. The 15 enrolled patients, of whom approximately ten were men and 5 were women, were aged roughly 31 to 85 years and were diagnosed with TNM stage I to III disease. Bulk TCRbeta repertoires were compared between lung tumor tissue and matched distant non-tumor lung tissue obtained from more than 12 lung cancer patients. Sequencing produced about 120,000,000 productive TCRbeta reads in total, an average of around 4.2 million reads per sample.

Bulk unsorted tissue served as the source for RNA extraction, and RNA quality was assessed using a NanoDrop ND-1000 and an Agilent 2100. Donors were newly diagnosed lung cancer patients admitted for thoracic surgery in China between August and November 2014, without prior chemotherapy. The study excluded patients who had received radiotherapy or chemotherapy before or who had another cancer at the same time. Pieces of surgical tissue measuring about 1-2 cm3 were kept in RNAlater solution and stored at -80 degrees C until use. This clonotype was seen more than once but under ten times. Its antigen is still unknown. Germline is not matched at one junction end, which may reflect a read error. Summary of the overall study and its limitations: Younger patients had significantly higher TCR diversity, and higher tumor TCR diversity was associated with shorter overall and disease-free survival. TCR diversity (inverse Simpson) was significantly higher in tumor than in normal lung tissue (roughly 430 vs 170, P = 0.0075, Mann-Whitney U test). Because peripheral blood was not sequenced, blood TCRbeta repertoires in the lung cancer patients of the study were not examined. Neither the sequencing platform nor unique molecular identifiers are named or mentioned anywhere in the methods. With only roughly 16 patients in the cohort, the authors noted that larger samples and more detailed clinical data are needed. The top 100 clones accounted for a significantly larger cumulative portion of the repertoire in normal lung than in tumor tissue.

The method was multiplex PCR. TCRdb shows the sequencer as Illumina HiSeq 2500. Following protocols modified from ARM-PCR, the researchers constructed TCRbeta libraries through three rounds of nested PCR with primers (Table S4). Before sequencing, PCR products in the 200-500 bp range were cut out of the gel and cleaned up using the QIAquick gel extraction kit. In the authors' own workflow: Reads were cleaned with Trimmomatic, merged with FLASH into complete CDR3 sequences, and assigned to V(D)J germline segments with MiTCR. Clonal diversity was computed as the inverse Simpson's index with VDJtools. In-frame sequences lacking a premature stop codon were counted as productive reads. TCRdb reanalyzed the raw reads on its own, using fastp at Q25 for trimming and MiXCR for clone calling, and kept in-frame beta chains. Each entry merges the rows of one CDR3 protein and shows their most common DNA and genes. These V and J calls are TCRdb output, not the study's own analysis. In all, the sample holds some 90,000 distinct CDR3 sequences, and roughly two thirds of those were seen once. Jointly, the top ten make up more than 14% of the sample.

The sequencing input was lung tumor tissue. The origin of this receptor is a man between 65 and 79 years old with non-small cell lung cancer.

The CDR3 sequence is CASSLGRTTSTDTQYF. The base sequence is TGTGCCAGCAGCTTGGGCAGGACGACTAGCACAGATACCCAGTATTTT. The chain is assembled from TRBV11-2 and TRBJ2-3, with 7 bases in between that match TRBD2. The CDR3 runs 16 residues from the cysteine to the phenylalanine. The kept DNA is CDR3 alone, 48 bases in frame from the first base. The germline V gene supplies CDR1 SGHAT and CDR2 FQNNGV.